Following are 4 T cell receptor beta chains from one sample sequenced in a study of T cells after yellow fever vaccination. TCRdb ran MiXCR on the 5' RACE reads and lists one entry per CDR3 protein. The profile shows hundreds of thousands of distinct CDR3 sequences, roughly 12% of them singletons. The sample consisted of PBMCs, taken on the day of the yellow fever booster vaccination. The receptor set was obtained from a man younger than 40 who received the YFV17D yellow fever vaccine.

This clonotype was seen more than once but under ten times. The chain joins TRBV30 to TRBJ2-7, with D tentatively TRBD1 (6 bases). CDR3 length: 15 residues. Germline assignment: CDR1 GTSNPN and CDR2 SVGIG (reference sequence). Trimming removed 2 bases at V and 0 bases at J, with 14 bases between. CDR3: CAWSRWGQASYEQYF. The CDR3 coding sequence is TGTGCCTGGAGTAGATGGGGGCAGGCCTCCTACGAGCAGTACTTC.

In its sample, this clonotype was seen a few times. The chain recombines TRBV5-1 with TRBJ2-7; D may be TRBD1 or TRBD2 (5 bases each). Germline V lookup: CDR1 SGHRS, CDR2 YFSETQ. This CDR3 has 14 amino acids. V lost 0 bases to trimming and J lost 7 bases, with 14 bases between them. The CDR3 loop reads CASSLGGTAGEQYF. CDR3 nucleotide sequence: TGCGCCAGCAGCTTGGGAGGGACCGCAGGGGAGCAGTACTTC.

This clonotype was observed a handful of times. The CDR3 loop reads CASSLWGELTLNTEAFF. The CDR3 DNA sequence: TGTGCCAGCAGCCTTTGGGGAGAACTTACTCTGAACACTGAAGCTTTCTTT. The rearrangement joins TRBV5-5 to TRBJ1-1; D remains ambiguous. The germline CDR1 and CDR2 sequences are SGHKS and YYEKEE (reference sequence). The ends were cut back, 4 bases at V and 0 bases at J, with 19 bases in the middle. The CDR3 loop spans 17 amino acids.

This clonotype was picked up a small number of times. V and J are TRBV7-2 and TRBJ2-7; D is undetermined. V was shortened by 3 bases and J by 2 bases, with 11 bases between the two germline ends. Per the germline V gene, CDR1 is SGHTA and CDR2 is FQGNSA. The CDR3 is made up of 14 amino acids. DNA of the CDR3: TGTGCCAGCAGCTTCATTACACAGCCCTACGAGCAGTACTTC. Amino acids: CASSFITQPYEQYF.